This T cell receptor (beta chain) comes out of a study of PD-L1 blockade in urothelial cancer. Across the study: Male sex and bladder-origin urothelial cancer characterized about 85% of the 29 patients. The study recovered a median of roughly 140,000 T cells per blood sample. Patients had been given 0 to 3 earlier chemotherapy regimens.

Study outcomes and limitations: Below-median pretreatment blood TCR clonality was a predictor of better survival.

TCRdb's table, derived via immunoSEQ multiplex PCR, lists solely in-frame clones and lacks some. This sample has 85,000 to 90,000 clones, with more than 85% found just once. V dropped 3 bases and J dropped 3; count of bases not matched to a gene: 9. CDR3 length: 16 amino acids. Germline CDR1 and CDR2: MDHEN and SYDVKM. To note about this clone: Its antigen is unidentified.

This TCR came from a man aged 55-75 years with urothelial cancer. The rearrangement uses TRBV28 and TRBJ2-3; 7 positions match TRBD2. The starting material was PBMCs, obtained around atezolizumab (anti-PD-L1) treatment. CDR3 coding DNA: TGTGCCAGCAGTTTCCCGGGCGGGAGTGTTACAGATACGCAGTATTTT. Protein sequence: CASSFPGGSVTDTQYF. The full variable domain, completed using reference TRBV28 and TRBJ2-3, is DVKVTQSSRYLVKRTGEKVFLECVQDMDHENMFWYRQDPGLGLRLIYFSYDVKMKEKGDIPEGYSVSREKKERFSLILESASTNQTSMYLCASSFPGGSVTDTQYFGPGTRLTVL.